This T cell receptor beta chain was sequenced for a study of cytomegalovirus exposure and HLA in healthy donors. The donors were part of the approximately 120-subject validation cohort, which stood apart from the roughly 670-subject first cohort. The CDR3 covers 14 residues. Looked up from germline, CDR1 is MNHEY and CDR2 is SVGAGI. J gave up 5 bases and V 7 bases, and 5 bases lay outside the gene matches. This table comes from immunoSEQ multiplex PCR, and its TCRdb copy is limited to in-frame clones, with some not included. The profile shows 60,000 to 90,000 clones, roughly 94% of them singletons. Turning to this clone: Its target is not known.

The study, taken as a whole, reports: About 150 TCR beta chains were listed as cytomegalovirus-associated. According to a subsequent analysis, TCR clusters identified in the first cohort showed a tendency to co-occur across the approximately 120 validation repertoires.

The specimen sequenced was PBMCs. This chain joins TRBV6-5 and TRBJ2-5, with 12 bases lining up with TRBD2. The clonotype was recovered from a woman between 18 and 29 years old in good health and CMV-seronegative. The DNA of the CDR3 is TGTGCCAGCAAGGCTAGCGGGGGGGAGGAGACCCAGTACTTC. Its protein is CASKASGGEETQYF.